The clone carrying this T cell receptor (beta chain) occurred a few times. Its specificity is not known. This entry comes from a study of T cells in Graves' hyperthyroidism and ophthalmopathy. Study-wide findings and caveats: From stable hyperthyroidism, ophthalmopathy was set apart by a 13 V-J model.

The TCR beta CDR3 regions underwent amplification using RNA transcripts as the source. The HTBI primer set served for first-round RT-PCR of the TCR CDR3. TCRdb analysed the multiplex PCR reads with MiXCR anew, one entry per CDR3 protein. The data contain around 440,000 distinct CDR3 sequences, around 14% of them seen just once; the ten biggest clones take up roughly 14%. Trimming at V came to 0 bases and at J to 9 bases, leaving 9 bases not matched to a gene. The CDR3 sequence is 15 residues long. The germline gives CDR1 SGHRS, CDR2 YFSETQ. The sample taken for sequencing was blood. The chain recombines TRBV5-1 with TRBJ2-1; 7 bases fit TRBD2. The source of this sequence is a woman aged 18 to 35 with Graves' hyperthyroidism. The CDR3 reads CASSLEGLGESEQFF. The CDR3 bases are TGCGCCAGCAGCTTGGAAGGACTAGGGGAGAGTGAGCAGTTCTTC.